These T cell receptor beta chains were read from a single sample in a study of identical twins. MiXCR, run by TCRdb on the 5' RACE reads, gives a single entry per CDR3 protein. Altogether 750,000 to 950,000 distinct CDR3 sequences are present, 12% being singletons, with the ten largest covering 1.5% to 2%. Another study also made use of these data, one on yellow fever vaccine responses in identical twins.

Sequenced input: PBMCs. Receptor source: a young woman in good health. The CDR3 runs from the conserved cysteine through the conserved F or W. A D gene is named only where the DNA matches it firmly. Not all rows give a size; the values are once, few, many and, for expanded clones, a class.

j_gene | v_gene | d_gene | abundance | CDR3nt | CDR3aa
TRBJ2-6 | TRBV10-3 | - | - | TGTGCCATCAGTGGTACGGGGAGCCCTGGGGCCAACGTCCTGACTTTC | CAISGTGSPGANVLTF
TRBJ2-2 | TRBV27 | TRBD1 | - | TGTGCCAGCAGTTTCGGGACAGGGAGGGGGGTCACCGGGGAGCTGTTTTTT | CASSFGTGRGVTGELFF
TRBJ2-3 | TRBV5-1 | - | many | TGCGCCAGCACCCTTGGCCGCACAGATACGCAGTATTTT | CASTLGRTDTQYF
TRBJ1-5 | TRBV4-1 | - | few | TGCGCCAGCAGCCGCCTCGGGGGGGCGGAGAAGCCCCAGCATTTT | CASSRLGGAEKPQHF
TRBJ2-1 | TRBV5-5 | TRBD1 | many | TGTGCCAGCAGCGGGACAGGGATCAGTGAGCAGTTCTTC | CASSGTGISEQFF
TRBJ2-1 | TRBV12-3/TRBV12-4 | TRBD1 | many | TGTGCCAGCAGTTCGGGGACAGGGTACAATGAGCAGTTCTTC | CASSSGTGYNEQFF
TRBJ2-1 | TRBV5-1 | TRBD1 | many | TGCGCCAGCAGCTTGGAAGGGACAGGGTGGGATGAGCAGTTCTTC | CASSLEGTGWDEQFF
TRBJ2-1 | TRBV7-2 | TRBD2 | - | TGTGCCAGCAGCTCCGTAAGCCCTAGCGGGAGACCTGAGCAGTTCTTC | CASSSVSPSGRPEQFF
TRBJ2-3 | TRBV7-9 | TRBD2 | few | TGTGCCAGCAGCCGGACTAGCGGCCCTAGCACAGATACGCAGTATTTT | CASSRTSGPSTDTQYF
TRBJ2-1 | TRBV5-1 | TRBD2 | few | TGCGCCAGCAGCCCTGAGGGTAGCGGGATATCGGGTCCAATGGGTGAGCAGTTCTTC | CASSPEGSGISGPMGEQFF
TRBJ1-2 | TRBV6-1 | TRBD1 | - | TGTGCCAGCAGCTCAACACAGGGGGTAGACGGCTACACCTTC | CASSSTQGVDGYTF
TRBJ2-5 | TRBV29-1 | - | - | TGCAGCGTTGCCGGGTACCAAGAGACCCAGTACTTC | CSVAGYQETQYF
TRBJ1-3 | TRBV7-2 | - | - | TGTGCCAGCAGCTTAGTGCGGGAGCTGGTTGGAAACACCATATATTTT | CASSLVRELVGNTIYF
TRBJ1-5 | TRBV12-3/TRBV12-4 | - | many | TGTGCCAGCCGGGACCAGGTGGGCTCGGCCCAGCATTTT | CASRDQVGSAQHF
TRBJ2-3 | TRBV20-1 | TRBD1 | - | TGCAGTGCTAGAGCTCCCCTCACGACAGGGCCTAAATCAGATACGCAGTATTTT | CSARAPLTTGPKSDTQYF
TRBJ2-5 | TRBV3-1 | - | - | TGTGCCAGCAGCATCCAGACTAGGTGGGAGACCCAGTACTTC | CASSIQTRWETQYF
TRBJ1-1 | TRBV14 | TRBD1 | - | TGTGCCAGCAGCGAACAGGGGGGTCGGGTTGAAGCTTTCTTT | CASSEQGGRVEAFF
TRBJ1-2 | TRBV29-1 | TRBD1 | - | TGCAGCGTTGTCGACAGGGATGGTGGCTACACCTTC | CSVVDRDGGYTF
TRBJ2-3 | TRBV2 | - | - | TGTGCCAGCAAGGCGGCAGATACGCAGTATTTT | CASKAADTQYF
TRBJ1-1 | TRBV19 | - | few | TGTGCCAGTAGTATAAATACCCCTGAAGCTTTCTTT | CASSINTPEAFF
TRBJ1-1 | TRBV6-5 | - | few | TGTGCCAGCACTTTGGGGGGGGCATTAAACACTGAAGCTTTCTTT | CASTLGGALNTEAFF
TRBJ2-3 | TRBV3-1 | TRBD2 | - | TGTGCCAGCAGCCAAATACTAGCGGGCACAGATACGCAGTATTTT | CASSQILAGTDTQYF
TRBJ2-3 | TRBV13 | - | few | TGTGCCAGCAGCTCCCCGGGAGAGCGCACAGATACGCAGTATTTT | CASSSPGERTDTQYF
TRBJ2-3 | TRBV20-1 | - | - | TGCAGTGCTGGTAGTAGGGGCACAGATACGCAGTATTTT | CSAGSRGTDTQYF
TRBJ2-7 | TRBV10-3 | - | few | TGTGCCATCAGTTCCACTAGTCCGGAACAGTACGAGCAGTACTTC | CAISSTSPEQYEQYF
TRBJ2-1 | TRBV2 | - | - | TGTGCCAGCAACCGGTTACCAAACAACAATGAGCAGTTCTTC | CASNRLPNNNEQFF
TRBJ1-5 | TRBV24-1 | - | few | TGTGCCACTGGATCCGGGGGGTCAGGGAATCAGCCCCAGCATTTT | CATGSGGSGNQPQHF
TRBJ2-3 | TRBV12-3/TRBV12-4 | TRBD2 | many | TGTGCCAGCAGCCCTGGACTAGCGGGAGGGCGAGATACGCAGTATTTT | CASSPGLAGGRDTQYF
TRBJ2-7 | TRBV18 | - | - | TGTGCCAGCTCACCTTTAGGGACCTACGAGCAGTACTTC | CASSPLGTYEQYF
TRBJ2-3 | TRBV11-2 | - | few | TGTGCCAGCAGCTCTTACCGGACACCAGATACGCAGTATTTT | CASSSYRTPDTQYF
TRBJ2-1 | TRBV5-1 | - | few | TGCGCCAGCAGCTTGGTGGGCAGGGCGATCCACAATGAGCAGTTCTTC | CASSLVGRAIHNEQFF
TRBJ1-1 | TRBV5-1 | - | - | TGCGCCAGCAGCTTGTTGCGGTATGACACTGAAGCTTTCTTT | CASSLLRYDTEAFF
TRBJ1-2 | TRBV20-1 | TRBD1 | - | TGCAGTGCCAAAGGACAGGGGGAAGACACCTATGGCTACACCTTC | CSAKGQGEDTYGYTF
TRBJ2-2 | TRBV24-1 | TRBD1 | - | TGTGCCACCAGTGAGCCGCCGACAGGGTACACCGGGGAGCTGTTTTTT | CATSEPPTGYTGELFF
TRBJ2-2 | TRBV5-6 | TRBD1 | many | TGTGCCAGCAGCTTGGATTGGCGGCGCAGGGGGAAAAACACCGGGGAGCTGTTTTTT | CASSLDWRRRGKNTGELFF
TRBJ2-1 | TRBV6-1 | - | - | TGTGCCAGCAGACCGCCCACAGGGCCAAGATTCAATGAGCAGTTCTTC | CASRPPTGPRFNEQFF
TRBJ2-6 | TRBV15 | - | - | TGTGCCACCAATTCAAGGTTCTCTGGGGCCAACGTCCTGACTTTC | CATNSRFSGANVLTF
TRBJ2-3 | TRBV25-1 | - | - | TGTGCCAGCACCCTGGGGCGAGGGAGCACAGATACGCAGTATTTT | CASTLGRGSTDTQYF
TRBJ2-1 | TRBV10-1 | TRBD2 | - | TGCGCCAGCAGTGACCCTAGCGGGGGGGCCTCCTACAATGAGCAGTTCTTC | CASSDPSGGASYNEQFF
TRBJ2-1 | TRBV6-1 | - | many | TGTGCCAGCTACCGGTTAAGCTCCTACAATGAGCAGTTCTTC | CASYRLSSYNEQFF
TRBJ2-1 | TRBV2 | TRBD2 | few | TGTGCCAGCACCTCGGGGTCTAGCGGGGGGTACAATGAGCAGTTCTTC | CASTSGSSGGYNEQFF
TRBJ1-6 | TRBV10-2 | TRBD1 | few | TGCGCCAGCAGTGGACAGGGGCCGAATTCACCCCTCCACTTT | CASSGQGPNSPLHF
TRBJ2-3 | TRBV4-1 | TRBD2 | many | TGCGCCAGCAGCCAAGATGGGGGGGGCACAGATACGCAGTATTTT | CASSQDGGGTDTQYF
TRBJ2-3 | TRBV10-2 | - | - | TGCGCCAGCAGTGAAGGCGGGGTTCGGCGGGGCACAGATACGCAGTATTTT | CASSEGGVRRGTDTQYF
TRBJ2-1 | TRBV7-2 | - | - | TGTGCCAGCAGCTTAACATCTAAGGGCCATGAGCAGTTCTTC | CASSLTSKGHEQFF
TRBJ1-1 | TRBV27 | - | few | TGTGCCAGCAGTAGAACCGTGACGGGAAACACTGAAGCTTTCTTT | CASSRTVTGNTEAFF
TRBJ2-2 | TRBV6-5 | - | few | TGTGCCAGCAGTTACGGGGGATTCGGCACCGGGGAGCTGTTTTTT | CASSYGGFGTGELFF
TRBJ2-4 | TRBV7-8 | - | - | TGTGCCAGCAGCTTAGCGCCAGGAAGGATAAACATTCAGTACTTC | CASSLAPGRINIQYF